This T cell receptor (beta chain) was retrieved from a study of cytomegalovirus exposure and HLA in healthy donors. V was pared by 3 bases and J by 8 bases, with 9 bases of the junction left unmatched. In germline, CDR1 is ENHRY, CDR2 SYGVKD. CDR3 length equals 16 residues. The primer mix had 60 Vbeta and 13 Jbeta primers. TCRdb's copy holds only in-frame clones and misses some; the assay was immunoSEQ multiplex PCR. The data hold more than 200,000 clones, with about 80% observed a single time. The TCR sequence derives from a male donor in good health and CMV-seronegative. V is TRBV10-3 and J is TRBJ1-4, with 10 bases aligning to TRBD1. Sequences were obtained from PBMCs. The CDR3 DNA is TGTGCCATCAGTGAATCGGACAGGGGGTCTAGCGAAAAACTGTTTTTT. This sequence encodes CAISESDRGSSEKLFF.